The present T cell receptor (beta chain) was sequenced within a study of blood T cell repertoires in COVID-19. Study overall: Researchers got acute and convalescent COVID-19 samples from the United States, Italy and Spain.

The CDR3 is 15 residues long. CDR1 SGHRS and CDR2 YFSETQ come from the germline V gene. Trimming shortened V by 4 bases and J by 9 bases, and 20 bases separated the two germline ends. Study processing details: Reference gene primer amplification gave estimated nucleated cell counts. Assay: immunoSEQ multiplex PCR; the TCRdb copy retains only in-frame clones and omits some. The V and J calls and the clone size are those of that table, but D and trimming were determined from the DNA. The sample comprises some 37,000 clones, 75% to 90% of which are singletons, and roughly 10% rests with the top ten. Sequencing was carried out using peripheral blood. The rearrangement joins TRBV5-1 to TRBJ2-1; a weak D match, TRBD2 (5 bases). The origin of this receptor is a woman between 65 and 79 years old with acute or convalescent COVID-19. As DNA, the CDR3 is TGCGCCAGCAGCCCCGAGGGCCGGGGTGGGAGTGAGCAGTTCTTC. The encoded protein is CASSPEGRGGSEQFF.